This TCR beta chain stems from a study of Ad26.COV2.S vaccination and SARS-CoV-2 variants. Overall study: Of the COV1001 trial arms, the Ad26.COV2.S arm included the donor. Regarding the study as a whole: Participants given vaccine showed non-spike TCR breadth similar to that of placebo recipients.

The treatment here: roughly 18 received Ad26.COV2.S at low or high dose, single or two shots; 5 received placebo; per-sample allocation not given. Each sample was drawn 63 days after the first injection (of vaccine or placebo). The method was immunoSEQ multiplex PCR; TCRdb's version includes in-frame clones alone and lacks a portion of them. The sample carries 500,000 or so clones, 70% to 90% recorded once. The CDR3 spans 15 residues. Germline V lookup: CDR1 SGHNT, CDR2 YYREEE (reference sequence). Trimming shortened V by 0 bases and J by 2 bases, and 12 bases separated the two germline ends. Note on this clone: Its antigen is currently unknown.

The sequencing here drew on peripheral blood, taken in a trial of Ad26.COV2.S vaccine versus placebo. The receptor was isolated from a person aged 18-60 years who received the Ad26.COV2.S COVID-19 vaccine or a placebo. The chain joins TRBV5-4 to TRBJ2-7; no clear D gene. The CDR3 is CASSLGAASAYEQYF. The CDR3 DNA reads TGTGCCAGCAGCTTGGGCGCGGCCAGCGCCTACGAGCAGTACTTC.